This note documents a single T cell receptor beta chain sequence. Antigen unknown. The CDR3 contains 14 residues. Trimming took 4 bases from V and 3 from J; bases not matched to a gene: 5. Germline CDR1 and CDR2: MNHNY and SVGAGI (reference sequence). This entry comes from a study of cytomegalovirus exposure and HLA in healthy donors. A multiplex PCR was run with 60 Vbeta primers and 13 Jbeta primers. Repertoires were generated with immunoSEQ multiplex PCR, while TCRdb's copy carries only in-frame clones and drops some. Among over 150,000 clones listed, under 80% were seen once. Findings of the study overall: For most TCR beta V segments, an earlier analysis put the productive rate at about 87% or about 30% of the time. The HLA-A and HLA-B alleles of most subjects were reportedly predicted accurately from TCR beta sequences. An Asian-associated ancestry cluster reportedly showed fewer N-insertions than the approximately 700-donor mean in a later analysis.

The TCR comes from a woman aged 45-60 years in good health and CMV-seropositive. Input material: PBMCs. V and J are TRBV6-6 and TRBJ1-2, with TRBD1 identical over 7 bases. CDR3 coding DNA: TGTGCCAGCAGTTTTTACAGGGGAGACTATGGCTACACCTTC. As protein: CASSFYRGDYGYTF.